These 22 T cell receptor beta chains were sequenced from one sample in a study of neurological immune-mediated disorders. Each CDR3 protein is one row after TCRdb ran MiXCR on the 5' RACE reads. The sample has about 120,000 distinct CDR3 sequences; roughly 3.2% are singletons. Material for sequencing was PBMCs. These receptors were taken from a woman under 40 with multiple sclerosis.

At least ten counts were recorded for this clonotype. The V gene is TRBV5-1, the J gene TRBJ1-1; unclear D gene. This CDR3 has 15 residues. CDR1 SGHRS and CDR2 YFSETQ come from the germline V gene. The V end was cut by 1 base, the J end by 4 bases, with 14 bases between. The CDR3 loop reads CASSLTLGGPTEAFF. The CDR3 coding sequence is TGCGCCAGCAGCTTGACTCTTGGCGGGCCCACTGAAGCTTTCTTT.

This clonotype was seen only a few times. The rearrangement joins TRBV19 to TRBJ1-2; 8 nucleotides line up with TRBD1. The CDR3 contains 13 residues. Germline V lookup: CDR1 LNHDA, CDR2 SQIVND (reference sequence). Losses at the gene ends were 3 bases for V and 8 bases for J; bases not matched to a gene: 5. For the CDR3, the DNA is TGTGCCAGTAGTATTCAGGGGGCCTGGGGCTACACCTTC. Protein product: CASSIQGAWGYTF.

The rearrangement links TRBV4-3 to TRBJ2-3, with D maybe TRBD2 (5 bases). Germline-derived CDR1 and CDR2 are LGHNA and YSLEER. CDR3 length: 15 residues. Deletions cut 0 bases from V and 2 bases from J, with 9 bases between. In nucleotides, the CDR3 is TGCGCCAGCAGCCAAGACACTAGTTTCACAGATACGCAGTATTTT. Protein sequence: CASSQDTSFTDTQYF.

This clonotype was recorded at least ten times. The J gene is TRBJ1-1, the V gene TRBV19; no firm D call. Germline loops: CDR1 LNHDA, CDR2 SQIVND (reference sequence). This CDR3 spans 15 amino acids. The V gene lost 3 bases and the J gene lost 6 bases, with 17 bases spanning the gap. CDR3 nucleotides: TGTGCCAGTAGTATTTCAGTCCAGTCAGCCCCTGAAGCTTTCTTT. Amino acid sequence: CASSISVQSAPEAFF.

This clonotype has at least ten counts. This rearrangement joins TRBV20-1 to TRBJ2-5, with 8 bases matching TRBD2. The germline V gene encodes CDR1 DFQATT and CDR2 SNEGSKA (reference sequence). V lost 3 bases to trimming and J lost 5 bases; unmatched junction nucleotides: 8. This CDR3 contains 14 residues. In DNA, the CDR3 is TGCAGTGCTAGTACCGGACTAGCTGCGGAGACCCAGTACTTC. It is translated as CSASTGLAAETQYF.

Many counts were recorded for this clonotype. The V and J genes are TRBV7-8 and TRBJ2-3; D is perhaps TRBD1 or TRBD2 (5 bases each). Deletions cut 5 bases from V and 0 bases from J, with 24 bases between. The germline V gene encodes CDR1 SGHVS and CDR2 FQNEAQ. CDR3 length equals 19 residues. As DNA, the CDR3 is TGTGCCAGCAGCCCCAGTTTTGGCAGGGACCTCGTTAGCACAGATACGCAGTATTTT. It codes for CASSPSFGRDLVSTDTQYF.

In the case of this clonotype: A much larger clone sits a single nucleotide away, making a read error possible. This chain joins TRBV7-2 and TRBJ1-3, with TRBD1 matching 7 bases. In germline, CDR1 is SGHTA, CDR2 FQGNSA. The CDR3 length is 15 residues. The CDR3 is CASSPGDSSGKTIYF. CDR3 DNA sequence: TGTGCCAGCAGCCCCGGGGACAGCTCTGGAAAAACCATATATTTT.

This clonotype was counted many times. The rearrangement uses TRBV11-2 and TRBJ2-7; D ambiguous. Trimming pared 5 bases from V and 0 bases from J, leaving 11 bases between. The CDR3 is 14 residues long. Germline CDR1 reads SGHAT; CDR2 reads FQNNGV. The CDR3 loop reads CASSPRLDSYEQYF. In DNA, the CDR3 is TGTGCCAGCAGCCCTAGATTGGACTCCTACGAGCAGTACTTC.

This clonotype was detected ten times or more. The chain has TRBV5-1 and TRBJ2-3; D unclear. Trimming pared 4 bases from V and 3 bases from J, leaving 12 bases between. The CDR3 consists of 14 residues. Germline V gene lookup returns CDR1 SGHRS and CDR2 YFSETQ. CDR3 residues: CASSLTVLTDTQYF. CDR3 sequence (DNA): TGCGCCAGCAGCCTAACAGTGTTGACAGATACGCAGTATTTT.

This clonotype came up many times. The chain links TRBV10-3 to TRBJ2-7; 7 nucleotides line up with TRBD1. Germline-derived CDR1 and CDR2 are ENHRY and SYGVKD. The J segment lost 2 bases and the V segment lost 4 bases, leaving 5 bases of the junction unmatched. There are 14 residues in the CDR3. The CDR3 loop is CAISGRQGPYEQYF. The CDR3 DNA sequence: TGTGCCATCAGTGGCCGACAGGGTCCCTACGAGCAGTACTTC.

This clonotype was picked up many times. The J gene is TRBJ2-7, the V gene TRBV20-1; D perhaps matches TRBD2 (6 bases). The germline gives CDR1 DFQATT, CDR2 SNEGSKA (reference sequence). This CDR3 contains 12 residues. The V gene lost 6 bases and the J gene lost 0 bases, with 9 bases spanning the gap. CDR3 region: CSALLASYEQYF. CDR3 in DNA: TGCAGTGCCCTACTAGCCTCCTACGAGCAGTACTTC.

The table lists this clonotype with many counts. The rearrangement joins TRBV30 to TRBJ2-7; D remains ambiguous. V shed 4 bases and J shed 8 bases, with 12 bases lying between them. CDR1 and CDR2 (germline): GTSNPN, SVGIG (reference sequence). This CDR3 is 11 amino acids long. DNA for the CDR3: TGTGCCTGGATTATGGGAACTAAGCAGTACTTC. This sequence encodes CAWIMGTKQYF.

Many counts were recorded for this clonotype. V and J are TRBV6-5 and TRBJ1-6; 7 bases match TRBD1. V was clipped by 7 bases and J by 7 bases; unmatched bases: 10. The CDR3 has 15 amino acids. Germline values: CDR1 MNHEY, CDR2 SVGAGI. The CDR3 here is CASIDRDGQNSPLHF. DNA of the CDR3: TGTGCCAGCATAGACAGGGACGGGCAGAATTCACCCCTCCACTTT.

Ten or more counts support this clonotype. This rearrangement joins TRBV6-5 to TRBJ2-7; no firm D call. The CDR3 consists of 14 residues. Trimming cost V 3 bases and J 0 bases, with 9 bases left between them. Germline V gene data show CDR1 as MNHEY and CDR2 as SVGAGI. The CDR3 nucleotides read TGTGCCAGCAGTTATTTCGGTAACTCCTACGAGCAGTACTTC. Its translation: CASSYFGNSYEQYF.

In this sample, this clonotype turned up many times. The chain employs TRBV29-1 and TRBJ2-5; a weak D match, TRBD2 (6 bases). Trimming took off 4 bases at V and 5 bases at J, with 17 bases between the two ends. Germline V gene sequence: CDR1 SQVTM, CDR2 ANQGSEA. The CDR3 has 14 amino acids. The CDR3 DNA is TGCAGCGTTGGGGACGGCGGGATTCTTGAGACCCAGTACTTC. It encodes CSVGDGGILETQYF.

This clonotype was counted ten times or more. CDR3 sequence reads: CSALLVTYNEQFF. For the CDR3, the DNA is TGCAGCGCTTTACTAGTGACCTACAATGAGCAGTTCTTC. The chain employs TRBV29-1 and TRBJ2-1; weak D call: TRBD2 (5 bases). CDR1 is SQVTM and CDR2 is ANQGSEA in the germline V gene. The germline V and J ends were trimmed by 7 bases and 2 bases, with 12 bases remaining between them. The CDR3 covers 13 residues.

This clonotype has at least ten counts. The V gene is TRBV5-5, the J gene TRBJ1-5; D gene uncertain. The germline V gene has CDR1 SGHKS and CDR2 YYEKEE (reference sequence). This CDR3 region has 15 residues. V shed 0 bases and J shed 2 bases, with 9 bases lying between them. The chain's CDR3 is CASSLGFGGNQPQHF. CDR3 sequence (DNA): TGTGCCAGCAGCTTGGGGTTTGGGGGCAATCAGCCCCAGCATTTT.

This clonotype has just a few counts. The rearrangement uses TRBV7-9 and TRBJ1-6; the match to TRBD1 covers 7 bases. CDR3 length: 17 residues. Per the germline V gene, CDR1 is SEHNR and CDR2 is FQNEAQ (reference sequence). V was pared by 5 bases and J by 8 bases, with 15 bases of the junction left unmatched. The chain's CDR3 is CASSLRAPGTEHSPLHF. In DNA, the CDR3 is TGTGCCAGCAGCCTAAGGGCCCCCGGGACAGAGCATTCACCCCTCCACTTT. The entire variable domain, with the rest obtained from reference TRBV7-9 and TRBJ1-6, is as follows: DTGVSQNPRHKITKRGQNVTFRCDPISEHNRLYWYRQTLGQGPEFLTYFQNEAQLEKSRLLSDRFSAERPKGSFSTLEIQRTEQGDSAMYLCASSLRAPGTEHSPLHFGNGTRLTVT.

This clonotype was observed many times. This rearrangement joins TRBV5-5 to TRBJ1-4; 7 bases align to TRBD1. This CDR3 spans 14 amino acids. Germline V gene lookup returns CDR1 SGHKS and CDR2 YYEKEE (reference sequence). With V trimmed by 2 bases and J by 4 bases, 2 bases remained unmatched. The CDR3 coding sequence is TGTGCCAGCAGCTTAGGGGACAGTAATGAAAAACTGTTTTTT. It specifies CASSLGDSNEKLFF.

This clonotype was detected many times. The V and J genes are TRBV28 and TRBJ1-5; TRBD1 matches at 7 bases. Trimming took 4 bases from V and 3 from J; bases not matched to a gene: 9. Germline V gene data show CDR1 as MDHEN and CDR2 as SYDVKM. This CDR3 spans 16 amino acids. In nucleotides, the CDR3 is TGTGCCAGCAGTTCCCCCCGGGACAGATTCAATCAGCCCCAGCATTTT. Translating gives CASSSPRDRFNQPQHF.

In its sample, this clonotype was seen many times. The CDR3 nucleotides read TGTGCCAGCAACCTCCGGGGACAGGGGTTCGATGAGCAGTTCTTC. It specifies CASNLRGQGFDEQFF. V and J are TRBV9 and TRBJ2-1; 10 nucleotides agree with TRBD1. The junction had 11 bases not matched to a gene; V was cut back by 6 bases and J by 8 bases. CDR1 and CDR2 from the germline V gene are SGDLS and YYNGEE. The CDR3 spans 15 residues. Complete variable domain (other parts from reference TRBV9 and TRBJ2-1): DSGVTQTPKHLITATGQRVTLRCSPRSGDLSVYWYQQSLDQGLQFLIQYYNGEERAKGNILERFSAQQFPDLHSELNLSSLELGDSALYFCASNLRGQGFDEQFFGPGTRLTVL.

Many counts were recorded for this clonotype. Here the CDR3 omits its conserved ending phenylalanine or tryptophan, so a read error is the likely source. No DNA is shown, since the ends of the CDR3 on it are uncertain; the CDR3 is the one TCRdb lists. V usage is TRBV18 and J usage is TRBJ1-1; the table assigns TRBD1, which was not confirmed against the DNA. The CDR3 has 12 amino acids, counting both end residues. The V gene's germline CDR1 is KGHSH and CDR2 LQKENI. CDR3 in amino acids: CASSPWITGGVV.